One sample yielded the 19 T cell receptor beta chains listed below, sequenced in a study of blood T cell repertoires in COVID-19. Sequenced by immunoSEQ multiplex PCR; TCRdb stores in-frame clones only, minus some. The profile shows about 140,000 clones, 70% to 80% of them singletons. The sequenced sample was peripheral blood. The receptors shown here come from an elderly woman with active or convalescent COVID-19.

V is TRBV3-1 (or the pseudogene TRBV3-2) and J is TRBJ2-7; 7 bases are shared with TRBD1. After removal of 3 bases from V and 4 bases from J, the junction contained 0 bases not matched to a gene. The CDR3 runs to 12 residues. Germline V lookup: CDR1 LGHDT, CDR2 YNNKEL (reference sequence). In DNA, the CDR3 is TGTGCCAGCAGCCAGGGACAGTACGAGCAGTACTTC. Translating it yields CASSQGQYEQYF.

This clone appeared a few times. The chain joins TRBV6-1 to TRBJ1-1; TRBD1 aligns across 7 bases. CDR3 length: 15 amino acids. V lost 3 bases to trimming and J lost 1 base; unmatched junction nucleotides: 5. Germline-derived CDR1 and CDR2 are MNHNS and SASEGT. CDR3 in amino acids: CASSDPRGKNTEAFF. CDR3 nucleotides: TGTGCCAGCAGTGATCCCAGGGGGAAGAACACTGAAGCTTTCTTT.

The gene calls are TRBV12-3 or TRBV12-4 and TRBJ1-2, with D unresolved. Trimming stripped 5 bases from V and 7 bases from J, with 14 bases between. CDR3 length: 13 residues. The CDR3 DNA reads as TGTGCCAGCAGTGTGACGAACCGGGGTGGCTACACCTTC. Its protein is CASSVTNRGGYTF.

The CDR3 loop reads CASSSGHPNTEAFF. CDR3 DNA: TGTGCCAGCAGCTCGGGACACCCGAACACTGAAGCTTTCTTT. The chain employs TRBV11-3 and TRBJ1-1; D possibly corresponds to TRBD1 (6 bases). V lost 4 bases and J lost 1, with 10 bases in between. The germline gives CDR1 SGHNT, CDR2 YENEEA. There are 14 residues in the CDR3.

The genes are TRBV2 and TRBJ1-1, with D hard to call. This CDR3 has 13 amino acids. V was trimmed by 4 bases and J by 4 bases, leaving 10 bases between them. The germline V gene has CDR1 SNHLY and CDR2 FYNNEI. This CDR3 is CASSVLSGTEAFF. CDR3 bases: TGTGCCAGCAGTGTTCTCTCCGGCACTGAAGCTTTCTTT.

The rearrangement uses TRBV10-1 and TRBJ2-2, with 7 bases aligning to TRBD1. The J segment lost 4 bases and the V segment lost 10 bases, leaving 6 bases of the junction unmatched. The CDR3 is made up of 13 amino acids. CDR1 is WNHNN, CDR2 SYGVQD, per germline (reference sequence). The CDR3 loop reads CATGQDTTGELFF. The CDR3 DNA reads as TGCGCCACCGGACAGGATACCACCGGGGAGCTGTTTTTT.

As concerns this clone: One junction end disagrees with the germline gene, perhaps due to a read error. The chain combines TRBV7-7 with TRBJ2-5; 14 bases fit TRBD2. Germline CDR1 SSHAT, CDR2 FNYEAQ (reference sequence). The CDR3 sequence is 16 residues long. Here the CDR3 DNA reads TGTGCTAGCAGCCAAGGACTAGCGGGGGGAAAAGAGACCCAGTACTTC. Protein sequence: CASSQGLAGGKETQYF.

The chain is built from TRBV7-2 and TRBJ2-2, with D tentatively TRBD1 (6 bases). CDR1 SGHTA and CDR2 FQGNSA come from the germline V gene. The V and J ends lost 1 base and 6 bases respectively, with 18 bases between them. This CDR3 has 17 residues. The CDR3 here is CASSLGLGQSKAGELFF. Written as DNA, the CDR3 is TGTGCCAGCAGCTTAGGACTCGGACAGAGTAAGGCCGGGGAGCTGTTTTTT.

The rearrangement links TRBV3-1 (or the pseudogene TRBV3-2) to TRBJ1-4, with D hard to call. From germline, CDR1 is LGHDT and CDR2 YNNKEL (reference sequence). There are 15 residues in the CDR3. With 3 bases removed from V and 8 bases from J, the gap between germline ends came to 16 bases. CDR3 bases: TGTGCCAGCAGCCAGTTCTCTTCTGCGGGCGAAAAACTGTTTTTT. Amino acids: CASSQFSSAGEKLFF.

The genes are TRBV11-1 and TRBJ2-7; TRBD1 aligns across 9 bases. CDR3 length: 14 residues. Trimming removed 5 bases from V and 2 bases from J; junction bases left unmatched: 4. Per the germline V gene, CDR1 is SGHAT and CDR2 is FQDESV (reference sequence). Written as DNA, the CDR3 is TGTGCCAGCAGCCCCGGGACAGGGACCTACGAGCAGTACTTC. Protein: CASSPGTGTYEQYF. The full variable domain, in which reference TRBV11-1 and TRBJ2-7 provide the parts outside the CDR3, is EAEVAQSPRYKITEKSQAVAFWCDPISGHATLYWYRQILGQGPELLVQFQDESVVDDSQLPKDRFSAERLKGVDSTLKIQPAELGDSAMYLCASSPGTGTYEQYFGPGTRLTVT.

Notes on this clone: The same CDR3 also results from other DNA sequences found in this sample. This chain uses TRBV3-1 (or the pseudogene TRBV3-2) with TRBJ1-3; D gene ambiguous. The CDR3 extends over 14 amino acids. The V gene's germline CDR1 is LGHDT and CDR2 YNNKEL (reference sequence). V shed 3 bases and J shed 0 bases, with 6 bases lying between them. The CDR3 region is CASSQAVSGNTIYF. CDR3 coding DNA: TGTGCCAGCAGCCAGGCAGTCTCTGGAAACACCATATATTTT.

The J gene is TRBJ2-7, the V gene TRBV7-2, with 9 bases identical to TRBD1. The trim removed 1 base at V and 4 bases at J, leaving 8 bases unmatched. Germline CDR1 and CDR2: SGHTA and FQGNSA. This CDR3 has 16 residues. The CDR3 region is CASSLDGDRASYEQYF. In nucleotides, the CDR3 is TGTGCCAGCAGCTTAGACGGGGACAGGGCCTCATACGAGCAGTACTTC.

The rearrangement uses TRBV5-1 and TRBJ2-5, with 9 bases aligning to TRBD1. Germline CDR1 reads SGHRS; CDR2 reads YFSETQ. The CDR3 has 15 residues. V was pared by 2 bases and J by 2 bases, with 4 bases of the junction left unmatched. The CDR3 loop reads CASSFGQGWQETQYF. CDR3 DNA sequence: TGCGCCAGCAGCTTTGGACAGGGGTGGCAAGAGACCCAGTACTTC.

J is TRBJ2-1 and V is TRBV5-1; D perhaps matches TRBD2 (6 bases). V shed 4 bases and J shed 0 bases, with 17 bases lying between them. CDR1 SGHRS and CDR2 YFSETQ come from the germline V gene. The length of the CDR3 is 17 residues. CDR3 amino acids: CASSLGLRTGSYNEQFF. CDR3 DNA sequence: TGCGCCAGCAGCCTGGGACTCCGAACAGGCTCCTACAATGAGCAGTTCTTC.

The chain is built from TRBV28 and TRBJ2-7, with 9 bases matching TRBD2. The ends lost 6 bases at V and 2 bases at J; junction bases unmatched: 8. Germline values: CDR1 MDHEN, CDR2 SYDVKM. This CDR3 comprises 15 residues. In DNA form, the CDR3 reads TGTGCCAGCAGCCGAACGGGCGGGGGGGCCTACGAGCAGTACTTC. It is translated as CASSRTGGGAYEQYF.

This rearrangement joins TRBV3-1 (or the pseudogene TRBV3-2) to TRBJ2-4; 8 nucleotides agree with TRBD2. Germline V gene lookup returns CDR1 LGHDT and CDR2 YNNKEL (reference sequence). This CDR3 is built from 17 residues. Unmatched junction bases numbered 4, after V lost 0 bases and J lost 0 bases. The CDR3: CASSQDSGTIAKNIQYF. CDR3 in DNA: TGTGCCAGCAGCCAAGATAGCGGGACAATAGCCAAAAACATTCAGTACTTC.

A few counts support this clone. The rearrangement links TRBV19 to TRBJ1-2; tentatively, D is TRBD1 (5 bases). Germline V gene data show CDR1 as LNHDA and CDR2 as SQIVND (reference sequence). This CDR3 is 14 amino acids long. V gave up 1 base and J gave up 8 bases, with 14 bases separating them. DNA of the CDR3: TGTGCCAGTAGTATAGCCGGACAACATAAAGGCTACACCTTC. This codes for CASSIAGQHKGYTF. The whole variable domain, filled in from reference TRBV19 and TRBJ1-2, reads DGGITQSPKYLFRKEGQNVTLSCEQNLNHDAMYWYRQDPGQGLRLIYYSQIVNDFQKGDIAEGYSVSREKKESFPLTVTSAQKNPTAFYLCASSIAGQHKGYTFGSGTRLTVV.

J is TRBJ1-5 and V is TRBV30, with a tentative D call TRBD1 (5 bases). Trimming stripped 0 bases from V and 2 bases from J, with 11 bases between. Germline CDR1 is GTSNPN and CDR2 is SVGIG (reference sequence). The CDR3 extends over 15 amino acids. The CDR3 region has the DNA TGTGCCTGGAGTGTAGCAGGGCTTGGCAATCAGCCCCAGCATTTT. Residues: CAWSVAGLGNQPQHF.

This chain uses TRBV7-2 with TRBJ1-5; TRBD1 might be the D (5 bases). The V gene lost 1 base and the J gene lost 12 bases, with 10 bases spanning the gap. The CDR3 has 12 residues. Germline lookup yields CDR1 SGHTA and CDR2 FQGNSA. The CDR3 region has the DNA TGTGCCAGCAGCTTAGGGTGGGACTACCAGCATTTT. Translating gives CASSLGWDYQHF.